In its sample, the clone carrying this T cell receptor beta chain was seen many times. The antigen is unknown. CDR1 and CDR2 (germline): SGHRS, YFSETQ. Unmatched junction bases numbered 8, after V lost 0 bases and J lost 6 bases. The CDR3 extends over 16 amino acids. The lymph nodes were axillary draining lymph nodes from breast cancer patients. The data stem from a study of breast tumors, draining lymph nodes, adjacent tissues. The study, taken as a whole, reports: Tumors had less TCR diversity than lymph nodes, more than nontumor tissue. Data fit most tumor T cells coming from lymph node, expanding in tumor. The lymph node origin of tumor T cells was framed as consistent with a hypothesis, not demonstrated. Tumor and nontumor repertoires were significantly more similar in luminal-like than in basal-like breast cancer.

TCRdb reprocessed the multiplex PCR reads via MiXCR and lists one record per CDR3 protein. This sample has 150,000 to 200,000 distinct CDR3 sequences, with 33% found just once. The chain recombines TRBV5-1 with TRBJ2-3; TRBD2 matches at 9 bases. The clonotype comes from a female donor with breast cancer. Some clones in this sample may be carry-over from other donors' samples. The sequencing sample was made of axillary lymph node tissue. CDR3 loop: CASSLDWREGRDTQYF. The DNA for the CDR3 is TGCGCCAGCAGCTTGGATTGGCGGGAGGGCCGGGATACGCAGTATTTT.